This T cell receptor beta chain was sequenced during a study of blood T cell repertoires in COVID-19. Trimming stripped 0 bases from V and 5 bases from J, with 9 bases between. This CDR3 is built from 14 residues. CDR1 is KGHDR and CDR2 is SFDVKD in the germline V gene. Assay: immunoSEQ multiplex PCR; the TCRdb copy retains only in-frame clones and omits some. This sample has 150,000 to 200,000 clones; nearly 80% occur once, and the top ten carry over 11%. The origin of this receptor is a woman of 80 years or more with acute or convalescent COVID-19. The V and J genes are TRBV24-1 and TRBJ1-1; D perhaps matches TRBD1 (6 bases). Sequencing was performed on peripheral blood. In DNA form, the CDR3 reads TGTGCCACCAGTGATTTGAACAGGGTTACTGAAGCTTTCTTT. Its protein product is CATSDLNRVTEAFF.